These T cell receptor beta chains were read from a single sample in a study of blood T cell repertoires in COVID-19. This table comes from immunoSEQ multiplex PCR, and its TCRdb copy is limited to in-frame clones, with some not included. The data hold some 120,000 clones, with about 86% observed a single time. The sample taken for sequencing was peripheral blood. These receptors originate from a woman between 50 and 59 years old with acute or convalescent COVID-19. Each CDR3 is given with its conserved first and last residue. Fields, in order: D gene, CDR3 length, clone size, V gene, J gene, CDR3 protein, CDR3 DNA. A D gene is named only where the DNA matches it firmly. Clone sizes are given selectively: once, few, many, or a class where the clone is expanded.

>.|12|.|TRBV12-3/TRBV12-4|TRBJ2-7
CASRTGFYEQYF
TGTGCCAGCAGAACAGGGTTCTACGAGCAGTACTTC
>TRBD2|15|.|TRBV3-1/TRBV3-2|TRBJ2-7
CASSHIAGYGYEQYF
TGTGCCAGCAGCCATATAGCGGGGTATGGGTACGAGCAGTACTTC
>.|15|.|TRBV19|TRBJ2-7
CASSIRQGKNYEQYF
TGTGCCAGTAGTATAAGGCAGGGTAAAAACTACGAGCAGTACTTC
>.|15|.|TRBV19|TRBJ1-1
CASSIYGQTNTEAFF
TGTGCCAGTAGTATTTATGGGCAGACGAACACTGAAGCTTTCTTT
>.|16|.|TRBV19|TRBJ1-5
CASAIRGFFLNQPQHF
TGTGCCAGTGCGATCAGGGGATTCTTTTTAAATCAGCCCCAGCATTTT
>TRBD1|15|.|TRBV6-5|TRBJ2-1
CASSLTGQAYNEQFF
TGTGCCAGCAGCCTCACGGGACAGGCCTACAATGAGCAGTTCTTC
>TRBD1|15|.|TRBV5-4|TRBJ1-3
CASSLNQGAGNTIYF
TGTGCCAGCAGCTTGAATCAGGGGGCTGGAAACACCATATATTTT
>TRBD1|13|.|TRBV2|TRBJ1-2
CASSLRGPSGYTF
TGTGCCAGCAGTCTCAGGGGGCCCAGTGGCTACACCTTC
>.|14|few|TRBV7-2|TRBJ1-2
CASSPRQDSYGYTF
TGTGCCAGCAGCCCGAGACAGGACAGCTATGGCTACACCTTC
>.|14|.|TRBV2|TRBJ2-3
CASIRDIYTDTQYF
TGTGCCAGCATTAGGGACATCTACACAGATACGCAGTATTTT
>.|14|once|TRBV10-2|TRBJ2-5
CASSLDSWGETQYF
TGCGCCAGCAGCTTGGACAGCTGGGGAGAGACCCAGTACTTC
>.|16|.|TRBV4-1|TRBJ1-2
CASSQDIRSLIHGYTF
TGCGCCAGCAGCCAAGACATCCGGAGTTTGATCCATGGCTACACCTTC
>TRBD1|15|.|TRBV9|TRBJ1-1
CASSVLTGANTEAFF
TGTGCCAGCAGCGTCTTGACAGGGGCGAACACTGAAGCTTTCTTT
>.|16|.|TRBV10-3|TRBJ1-5
CATQGTFGNSNQPQHF
TGTGCCACGCAGGGGACATTCGGAAATAGCAATCAGCCCCAGCATTTT
>TRBD1|16|.|TRBV11-3|TRBJ2-5
CASSHRLTGAGETQYF
TGTGCCAGCAGCCATAGACTGACAGGGGCGGGAGAGACCCAGTACTTC
>TRBD1|14|.|TRBV5-1|TRBJ2-7
CASSSGQGYYEQYF
TGCGCCAGCAGCTCCGGACAGGGGTATTACGAGCAGTACTTC
>TRBD2|16|.|TRBV3-1/TRBV3-2|TRBJ2-1
CASSQVLAGGNNEQFF
TGTGCCAGCAGCCAAGTTTTAGCGGGGGGTAACAATGAGCAGTTCTTC
>TRBD2|14|.|TRBV2|TRBJ2-7
CASSELAGRNEQYF
TGTGCCAGCAGTGAACTAGCGGGAAGGAACGAGCAGTACTTC
>TRBD1|14|.|TRBV4-1|TRBJ1-1
CASSQDGTVSEAFF
TGCGCCAGCAGCCAAGATGGGACAGTGTCTGAAGCTTTCTTT
>TRBD2|14|.|TRBV6-2/TRBV6-3|TRBJ2-3
CASSTGTSGKEQYF
TGTGCCAGCAGTACAGGGACTAGCGGGAAGGAGCAGTATTTT
>.|14|.|TRBV2|TRBJ2-7
CASSERWAGYEQYF
TGTGCCAGCAGTGAAAGATGGGCCGGCTACGAGCAGTACTTC
>.|12|.|TRBV10-1|TRBJ2-1
CASSGGYNEQFF
TGCGCCAGCAGTGGCGGGTACAATGAGCAGTTCTTC
>.|14|.|TRBV5-1|TRBJ1-3
CASSLDSPGNTIYF
TGCGCCAGCAGCCTAGACAGCCCTGGAAACACCATATATTTT
>.|13|.|TRBV7-9|TRBJ2-7
CASSLDWAYEQYF
TGTGCCAGCAGCCTGGACTGGGCCTACGAGCAGTACTTC
>.|13|.|TRBV2|TRBJ1-2
CASSAAEDRGYTF
TGTGCCAGCAGTGCGGCGGAGGACCGTGGCTACACCTTC
>TRBD2|14|.|TRBV18|TRBJ2-3
CASSPGGFTDTQYF
TGTGCCAGCTCACCGGGAGGGTTCACAGATACGCAGTATTTT
>.|13|.|TRBV12-3/TRBV12-4|TRBJ1-2
CASRQGFGFGYTF
TGTGCCAGCAGGCAGGGTTTCGGCTTCGGCTACACCTTC
>.|15|.|TRBV6-2/TRBV6-3|TRBJ1-2
CASSYSSGAAYGYTF
TGTGCCAGCAGTTACTCGTCCGGAGCGGCCTATGGCTACACCTTC
>.|17|.|TRBV4-3|TRBJ2-1
CASSQDRTTFSYNEQFF
TGCGCCAGCAGCCAAGATCGGACTACCTTCTCCTACAATGAGCAGTTCTTC
>.|16|.|TRBV6-1|TRBJ2-6
CASSDGALGGANVLTF
TGTGCCAGCAGTGATGGAGCCCTCGGTGGGGCCAACGTCCTGACTTTC
>TRBD1|14|.|TRBV6-5|TRBJ1-5
CASIGDRVNQPQHF
TGTGCCAGCATCGGGGACAGGGTAAATCAGCCCCAGCATTTT
>.|15|few|TRBV5-1|TRBJ1-2
CASSLDRAVGYGYTF
TGCGCCAGCAGCTTGGACAGGGCTGTCGGCTATGGCTACACCTTC
>.|16|.|TRBV19|TRBJ1-1
CASSMVSHLLNTEAFF
TGTGCCAGTAGTATGGTTTCACACCTCCTGAACACTGAAGCTTTCTTT
>TRBD1|15|once|TRBV2|TRBJ2-7
CASSEEAGGPYEQYF
TGTGCCAGCAGTGAGGAGGCAGGGGGTCCTTACGAGCAGTACTTC
>.|14|.|TRBV6-6|TRBJ2-3
CASSSGISTDTQYF
TGTGCCAGCAGTTCGGGGATTAGCACAGATACGCAGTATTTT
>.|16|.|TRBV2|TRBJ1-3
CASSGTWASSGNTIYF
TGTGCCAGCAGTGGGACATGGGCATCCTCTGGAAACACCATATATTTT
>TRBD2|13|.|TRBV11-2|TRBJ2-5
CASSPGTSGESYF
TGTGCCAGCAGCCCAGGGACTAGCGGGGAGTCCTACTTC
>.|16|.|TRBV7-2|TRBJ2-3
CASSLAHVPGDLTQYF
TGTGCCAGCAGCTTAGCCCACGTTCCGGGGGATCTTACGCAGTATTTT
>TRBD1|14|.|TRBV7-2|TRBJ1-1
CASAGGSGYTEAFF
TGTGCCAGCGCAGGGGGAAGTGGGTACACTGAAGCTTTCTTT
>TRBD1|16|.|TRBV6-4|TRBJ1-2
CASRGGTGGLDDGYTF
TGTGCCAGCAGAGGGGGGACAGGGGGCCTTGATGATGGCTACACCTTC
>TRBD1|15|once|TRBV9|TRBJ2-5
CASSPSGGSVETQYF
TGTGCCAGCAGCCCTTCAGGGGGCTCGGTAGAGACCCAGTACTTC